This is a list of T cell receptor beta chains from one sample in a study of T cell repertoires in cytomegalovirus infection. What these receptors recognize is not known. TCRdb used MiXCR to reprocess the reads, holding one entry per CDR3 protein. The table lists some 800,000 distinct CDR3 sequences, almost 30% of them singletons. The sequencing used cultured CD8+ T cells from PBMCs, collected from culture after CMV antigen stimulation. The source of these receptors is a human donor in good health (CMV status not recorded). Some clones in this sample may be carry-over from other donors' samples. The CDR3 runs from the conserved cysteine through the conserved F or W. The D gene is left open where the match is weak. Part of the rows lack a size; the others show once, few, many or a class for expanded clones.

D gene,J gene,V gene,clone size,CDR3 DNA,CDR3 protein
.,TRBJ1-2,TRBV2,few,TGTGCCAGCAGTGAAGCCCGGGATTGGGGGAACTATGGCTACACCTTC,CASSEARDWGNYGYTF
TRBD2,TRBJ2-1,TRBV20-1,.,TGCAGTGCTAAAGGAAGGAGCGGGGGCAATGAGCAGTTCTTC,CSAKGRSGGNEQFF
.,TRBJ2-1,TRBV7-8,few,TGTGCCAGCAGCTTAGCGCTAAGCGGTCCGGGCTATGAGCAGTTCTTC,CASSLALSGPGYEQFF
.,TRBJ1-4,TRBV18,.,TGTGCCAGCTCAGATCGTCTTTGGGCCGGAGATGAAAAACTGTTTTTT,CASSDRLWAGDEKLFF
.,TRBJ1-4,TRBV7-9,.,TGTGCCAGCAGCAACCGACAGGTTGCAACTAATGAAAAACTGTTTTTT,CASSNRQVATNEKLFF
.,TRBJ1-4,TRBV9,.,TGTGCCAGCAGCGCACCCGATCGGGGTGAAAAACTGTTTTTT,CASSAPDRGEKLFF
.,TRBJ1-1,TRBV18,.,TGTGCCAGCCCTAAAATCCGGGGAAAGGACACTGAAGCTTTCTTT,CASPKIRGKDTEAFF
TRBD1,TRBJ1-1,TRBV5-1,.,TGCGCCAGCAGCTGGACAGGGAGGTCCACTGAAGCTTTCTTT,CASSWTGRSTEAFF
.,TRBJ1-3,TRBV5-4,.,TGTGCCAGCAGCTCGTGGCGCTCTGGAAACACCATATATTTT,CASSSWRSGNTIYF
TRBD2,TRBJ2-2,TRBV19,few,TGTGCCAGTAGTCACGAGCGGGGGGCCACCGGGGAGCTGTTTTTT,CASSHERGATGELFF
.,TRBJ1-1,TRBV4-1,.,TGCGCCAGCAGCGAAGGGGGGTCCCGGTCCTTT,CASSEGGSRSF
.,TRBJ2-7,TRBV14,.,TGTGCCAGCAGCCTCAGCGTTGTCTACGAGCAGTACTTC,CASSLSVVYEQYF
TRBD1,TRBJ2-6,TRBV11-1,.,TGTGCCAGCAGCCTACTCCGGGACAGGGATTTTCCTGGGGCCAACGTCCTGACTTTC,CASSLLRDRDFPGANVLTF
.,TRBJ1-5,TRBV27,.,TGTGCCAGCAGCGCCGCAGGGGATCGGCCCCAGCATTTT,CASSAAGDRPQHF
.,TRBJ1-1,TRBV10-1,.,TGCGCCGGCAGTCTCGATCAGGGAAGGGGAGCTGAAGCTTTCTTT,CAGSLDQGRGAEAFF
.,TRBJ1-2,TRBV27,.,TGTGCCAGCAGTCAGACCCGAGGGGGGGGCGATGGCTACACCTTC,CASSQTRGGGDGYTF
.,TRBJ2-7,TRBV27,few,TGTGCCAGCAGTTTATACCAGGGAAATGGCGACGAGCAGTACTTC,CASSLYQGNGDEQYF
.,TRBJ1-6,TRBV10-2,few,TGCGCCAGCAGTGAGTCCCCAGGGTTAAATTCACCCCTCCACTTT,CASSESPGLNSPLHF
.,TRBJ1-1,TRBV6-5,.,TGTGCCAGCAGTTATCTCGGGTCCGGACGCTGGACTGAAGCTTTCTTT,CASSYLGSGRWTEAFF
.,TRBJ1-5,TRBV7-6,few,TGTGCCAGCAGCCATCTTTTGGGGATAGCTAATCAGCCCCAGCATTTT,CASSHLLGIANQPQHF
.,TRBJ1-1,TRBV7-6,many,TGTGCCAGCAGACCGAGCCAGGGTGGTTTGAACACTGAAGCTTTCTTT,CASRPSQGGLNTEAFF
.,TRBJ1-2,TRBV6-6,few,TGTGCCAGCAGTTACTCTCAAGGGAGGGATGGCTACACCTTC,CASSYSQGRDGYTF
.,TRBJ2-5,TRBV5-6,.,TGTGCCAGCAGTCAACCGGGACATAAAGAGACCCAGTACTTC,CASSQPGHKETQYF
.,TRBJ2-3,TRBV7-9,.,TGTGCCAGCAGCGCCAGACTATCAGATACGCAGTATTTT,CASSARLSDTQYF
TRBD1,TRBJ1-2,TRBV5-8,few,TGTGCCAGCATTAACCGGGACAGGAATGGCTACACCTTC,CASINRDRNGYTF
.,TRBJ2-3,TRBV12-3/TRBV12-4,few,TGTGCCAGCAGTTTATTGCGGAAGTTACCCACAGATACGCAGTATTTT,CASSLLRKLPTDTQYF
TRBD2,TRBJ2-1,TRBV7-6,.,TGTGCTAGCAGCTTAGGGTCGACGGGGGGAAATGAGCAGTTCTTC,CASSLGSTGGNEQFF
.,TRBJ1-3,TRBV6-1,.,TGTGCCAGCAGCCCCGGGGTGGGAAACACCATATATTTT,CASSPGVGNTIYF
.,TRBJ2-1,TRBV28,.,TGTGCCAGCACCACGGGACGGTACAATGAGCAGTTCTTC,CASTTGRYNEQFF
TRBD2,TRBJ2-3,TRBV7-9,once,TGTGCCAGCAGCGTGTCTAGCGGGGCCGGCACAGATACGCAGTATTTT,CASSVSSGAGTDTQYF
.,TRBJ1-5,TRBV6-2/TRBV6-3,many,TGTGCCAGCAGCAGGGTTAGCAATCAGCCCCAGCATTTT,CASSRVSNQPQHF
.,TRBJ1-5,TRBV7-8,few,TGTGCCAGCAGCTTAGCACAGATCAATCAGCCCCAGCATTTT,CASSLAQINQPQHF
.,TRBJ2-1,TRBV7-4,.,TGTGCCAGCAGCTTAGCACGGGCACCTTGGAAGTTCTTC,CASSLARAPWKFF
.,TRBJ1-1,TRBV12-3/TRBV12-4,.,TGTGCCAGCAACTTCTGGGGCGGCACTGAAGCTTTCTTT,CASNFWGGTEAFF
.,TRBJ2-3,TRBV7-9,.,TGTGCCAGCTACGGACAGCTAACAGATACGCAGTATTTT,CASYGQLTDTQYF
.,TRBJ1-1,TRBV7-2,many,.,CASSFLWEGYEAFF
.,TRBJ2-3,TRBV25-1,.,TGTGCCAGCAGTGAATGGGGAGGAGGCACAGATTCGCAGTATTTT,CASSEWGGGTDSQYF
.,TRBJ1-2,TRBV7-6,few,TGTGCCAGCGGAGGGGGACGAAACTATGGCTACACCTTC,CASGGGRNYGYTF
.,TRBJ1-3,TRBV29-1,.,TGCAGCGTTGAAGAACGGGCAGGGGAAGGAAACACCATATATTTT,CSVEERAGEGNTIYF
TRBD2,TRBJ2-3,TRBV4-2,few,TGTGCCAGCAGCCCCCCGGGACTAGCGGGGGGCACAGATACGCAGTATTTT,CASSPPGLAGGTDTQYF
.,TRBJ2-2,TRBV6-6,few,TGTGCCAGCAGTTACTCGTCGGCCTCCGGGGAGCTGTTTTTT,CASSYSSASGELFF
.,TRBJ1-5,TRBV15,.,TGTGCCACCAGCAGAGGGGTTCGGGACCTGGTAATGCAGCCCCAGCATTTT,CATSRGVRDLVMQPQHF
.,TRBJ2-1,TRBV5-6,.,TGTGCCAGCAGCTTACCAATCGAGGTCGAACACAATGAGCAGTTCTTC,CASSLPIEVEHNEQFF
TRBD2,TRBJ2-1,TRBV7-6,many,TGTGCCAGCAGCTTTAGCGGGGGGCCTGCGGATGAGCAGTTCTTC,CASSFSGGPADEQFF
.,TRBJ1-2,TRBV5-5,.,TGTGCCAGCAGCCCTTGGGGTTCCGATGGCTACACCTTC,CASSPWGSDGYTF
TRBD1,TRBJ2-3,TRBV6-6,.,TGTGCCAGCAGAGGACAGGCCCTAAGCACAGATACGCAGTATTTT,CASRGQALSTDTQYF
TRBD1,TRBJ2-5,TRBV7-4,.,TGTGCCAGCAGCGGACAGGAGATATACCAAGAGACCCAGTACTTC,CASSGQEIYQETQYF
.,TRBJ1-2,TRBV12-5,few,TGTGCTAGTGCCTCGGGACTCTCAGCTAACTATGGCTACACCTTC,CASASGLSANYGYTF
.,TRBJ1-5,TRBV5-1,.,TGCGCCAGCAGTTCGGACCGGAAAAATCAGCCCCAGCATTTT,CASSSDRKNQPQHF
TRBD1,TRBJ2-5,TRBV7-6,once,TGTGCTAGCAGCACAAGACCTCAGGGGGCTGTAAAAGAGACCCAGTACTTC,CASSTRPQGAVKETQYF
TRBD2,TRBJ2-1,TRBV15,.,TGTGCCACCAGCAGCCTTGGACTAGCGGGGGACGACGTCTCCTACAATGAGCAGTTCTTC,CATSSLGLAGDDVSYNEQFF
TRBD1,TRBJ1-6,TRBV19,.,TGTGCCAGTAGTCTACAGGGGCAGTACTCACCCCTCCACTTT,CASSLQGQYSPLHF
.,TRBJ2-3,TRBV27,.,TGTGCCAGCAGTCCTTCTAAAGGGAGGATCACAGATACGCAGTATTTT,CASSPSKGRITDTQYF
.,TRBJ1-4,TRBV7-6,few,TGTGCCAGCAGCCTCGGTCCGGGTACGAGGGGTGAAAAACTGTTTTTT,CASSLGPGTRGEKLFF
TRBD1,TRBJ2-5,TRBV6-1,few,TGTGCCAGCAGTGAAAAACAGGGGGCGTTTGGAGAGACCCAGTACTTC,CASSEKQGAFGETQYF